The entry below gives a single T cell receptor (beta chain) sequence along with its context. Its antigen is still unknown. Libraries were prepared by immunoSEQ multiplex PCR; TCRdb keeps only in-frame clonotypes and omits some of them. The data show approximately 150,000 clones, 90% seen once. The data were obtained in a study of T cell responses to AZD1222 COVID-19 vaccine. Points from the study as a whole: Breadth and depth of Spike-specific TCRs rose after two AZD1222 doses. CD4 TCRs covered the whole spike, strongest at regions 160-218 and 743-854.

The CDR3 length is 15 residues. V was cut by 5 bases and J by 2 bases, with 15 bases left in between. CDR1 and CDR2 from the germline V gene are MNHEY and SVGAGI. The source material was peripheral blood, sampled 28 days after the second AZD1222 dose. This receptor was obtained from an adult who received the AZD1222 COVID-19 vaccine. The rearrangement links TRBV6-5 to TRBJ1-2; the D gene is possibly TRBD1 (5 bases). CDR3 sequence (DNA): TGTGCCAGCAGTACCCCCCTGGGGGGGAACTATGGCTACACCTTC. Encoded protein: CASSTPLGGNYGYTF.